This section outlines one TCR beta chain sequence together with its context. Its antigen is not known. The sample originates from a study of response to subunit inactivated influenza vaccine. Findings and limits, study-wide: The authors suggested that few new T cells are recruited per seasonal influenza vaccination.

V was pared by 3 bases and J by 2 bases, with 8 bases between. The germline gives CDR1 SQVTM, CDR2 ANQGSEA. The CDR3 length is 13 residues. Each CDR3 protein gets one entry after TCRdb re-called the RT-PCR reads with MiXCR. The sample has over 800,000 distinct CDR3 sequences, about 20% seen once. Here the sequenced sample was PBMCs from blood, taken around 5 days after vaccination. This TCR came from a man aged 50 or older who received an inactivated influenza vaccine. The chain couples TRBV29-1 to TRBJ1-5; a possible D gene is TRBD1 (5 bases). The CDR3 protein is CSVDRDGNQPQHF. CDR3 coding DNA: TGCAGCGTTGATAGGGACGGCAATCAGCCCCAGCATTTT.